This T cell receptor beta chain came from a study of blood T cell repertoires in COVID-19. In the study overall: Whether acute or convalescent, the COVID-19 samples came from the United States, Italy and Spain. PBMCs, B-cell-depleted T cells, or T cells were the source of the cDNA or gDNA that made up the material.

Study processing details: Reference gene primer amplification yielded estimated nucleated cell counts. Produced via immunoSEQ multiplex PCR; TCRdb's table is partial and in-frame only. D and trimming were read from the DNA, whereas the V and J calls and clone size are those reported in that table. The sample yields hundreds of thousands of clones, about 80% seen once. With 4 bases removed from V and 0 bases from J, the gap between germline ends came to 14 bases. Germline CDR1 is SGHRS and CDR2 is YFSETQ. This CDR3 is 17 amino acids long. In this sample, this clone turned up a few times. The chain carries TRBV5-1 and TRBJ2-6; D is perhaps TRBD1 (6 bases). The TCR comes from a woman aged 50 to 60 with acute or convalescent COVID-19. The specimen sequenced was peripheral blood. CDR3 residues: CASSADSLSSGANVLTF. CDR3 sequence (DNA): TGCGCCAGCAGCGCGGACAGTCTTAGCTCTGGGGCCAACGTCCTGACTTTC.